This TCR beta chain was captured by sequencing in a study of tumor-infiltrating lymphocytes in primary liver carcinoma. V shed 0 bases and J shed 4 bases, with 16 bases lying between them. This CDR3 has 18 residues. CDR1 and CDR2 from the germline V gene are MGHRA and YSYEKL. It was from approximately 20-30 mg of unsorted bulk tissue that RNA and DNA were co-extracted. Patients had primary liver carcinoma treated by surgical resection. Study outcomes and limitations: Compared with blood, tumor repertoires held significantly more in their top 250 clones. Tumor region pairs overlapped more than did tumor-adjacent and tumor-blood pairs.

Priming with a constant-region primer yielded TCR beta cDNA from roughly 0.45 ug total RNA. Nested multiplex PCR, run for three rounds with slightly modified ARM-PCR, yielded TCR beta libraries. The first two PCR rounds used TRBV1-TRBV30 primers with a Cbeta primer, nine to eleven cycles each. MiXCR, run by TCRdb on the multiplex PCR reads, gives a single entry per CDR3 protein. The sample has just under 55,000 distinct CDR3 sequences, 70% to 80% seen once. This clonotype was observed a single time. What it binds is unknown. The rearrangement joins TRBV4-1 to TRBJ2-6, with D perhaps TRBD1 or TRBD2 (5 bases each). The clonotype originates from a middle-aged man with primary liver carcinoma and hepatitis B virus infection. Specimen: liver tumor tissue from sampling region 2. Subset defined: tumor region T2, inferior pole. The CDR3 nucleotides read TGCGCCAGCAGCCAAGATCGTCTGGGGGTGACAGGGGCCAACGTCCTGACTTTC. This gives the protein CASSQDRLGVTGANVLTF.